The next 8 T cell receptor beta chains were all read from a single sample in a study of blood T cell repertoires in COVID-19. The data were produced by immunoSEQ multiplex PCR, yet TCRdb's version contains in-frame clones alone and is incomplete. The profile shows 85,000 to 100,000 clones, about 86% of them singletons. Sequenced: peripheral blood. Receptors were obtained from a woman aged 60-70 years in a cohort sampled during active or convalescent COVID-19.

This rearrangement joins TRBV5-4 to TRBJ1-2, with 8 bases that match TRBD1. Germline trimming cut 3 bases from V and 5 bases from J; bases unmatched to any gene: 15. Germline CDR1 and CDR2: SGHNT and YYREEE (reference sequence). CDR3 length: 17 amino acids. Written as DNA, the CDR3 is TGTGCCAGCAGCTCCCGGACAGGGCGAGATCTAATGTATGGCTACACCTTC. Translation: CASSSRTGRDLMYGYTF.

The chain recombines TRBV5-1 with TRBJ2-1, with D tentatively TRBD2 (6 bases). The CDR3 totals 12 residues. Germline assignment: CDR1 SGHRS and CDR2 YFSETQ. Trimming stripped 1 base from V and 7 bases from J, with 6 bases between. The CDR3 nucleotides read TGCGCCAGCAGCTTGCGGGAGAATGAGCAGTTCTTC. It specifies CASSLRENEQFF.

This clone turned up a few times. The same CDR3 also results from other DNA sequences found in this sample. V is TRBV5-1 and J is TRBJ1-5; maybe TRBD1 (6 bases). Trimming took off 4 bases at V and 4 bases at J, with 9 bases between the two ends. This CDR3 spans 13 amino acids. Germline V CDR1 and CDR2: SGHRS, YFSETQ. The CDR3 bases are TGCGCCAGCAGCCTGGACAGTAATCAGCCCCAGCATTTT. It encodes CASSLDSNQPQHF.

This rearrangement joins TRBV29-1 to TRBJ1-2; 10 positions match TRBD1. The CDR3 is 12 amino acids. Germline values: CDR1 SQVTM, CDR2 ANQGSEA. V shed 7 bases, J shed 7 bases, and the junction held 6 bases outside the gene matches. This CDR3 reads CSAGTGDSGYTF. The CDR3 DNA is TGCAGCGCCGGGACAGGGGATAGTGGCTACACCTTC. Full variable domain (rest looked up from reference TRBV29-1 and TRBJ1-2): SAVISQKPSRDICQRGTSLTIQCQVDSQVTMMFWYRQQPGQSLTLIATANQGSEATYESGFVIDKFPISRPNLTFSTLTVSNMSPEDSSIYLCSAGTGDSGYTFGSGTRLTVV.

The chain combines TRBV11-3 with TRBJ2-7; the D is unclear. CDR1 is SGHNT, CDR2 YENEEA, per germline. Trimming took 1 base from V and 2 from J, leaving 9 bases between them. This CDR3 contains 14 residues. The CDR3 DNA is TGTGCCAGCAGCTTAGCCCCGGGTACCTACGAGCAGTACTTC. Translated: CASSLAPGTYEQYF.

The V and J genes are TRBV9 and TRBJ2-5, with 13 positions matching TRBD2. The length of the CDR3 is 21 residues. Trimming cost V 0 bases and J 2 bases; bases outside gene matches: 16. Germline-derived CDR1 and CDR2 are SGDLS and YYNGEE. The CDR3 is CASSVVPMSPGLAGFQETQYF. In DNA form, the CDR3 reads TGTGCCAGCAGCGTAGTCCCAATGTCACCGGGACTAGCGGGATTTCAAGAGACCCAGTACTTC.

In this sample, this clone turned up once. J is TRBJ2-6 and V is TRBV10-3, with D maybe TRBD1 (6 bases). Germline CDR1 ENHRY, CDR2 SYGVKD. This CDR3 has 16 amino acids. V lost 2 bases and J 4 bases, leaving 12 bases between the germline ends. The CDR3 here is CAISELDRTGANVLTF. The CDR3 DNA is TGTGCCATCAGTGAGCTCGACAGGACCGGGGCCAACGTCCTGACTTTC.

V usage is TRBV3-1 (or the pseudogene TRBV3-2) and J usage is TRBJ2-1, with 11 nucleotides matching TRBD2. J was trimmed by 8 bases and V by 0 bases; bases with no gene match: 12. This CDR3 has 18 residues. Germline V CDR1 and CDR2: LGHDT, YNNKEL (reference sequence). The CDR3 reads CASSQEVSGRARGDEQFF. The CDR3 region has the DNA TGTGCCAGCAGCCAAGAGGTTAGCGGGAGGGCCAGGGGCGATGAGCAGTTCTTC.